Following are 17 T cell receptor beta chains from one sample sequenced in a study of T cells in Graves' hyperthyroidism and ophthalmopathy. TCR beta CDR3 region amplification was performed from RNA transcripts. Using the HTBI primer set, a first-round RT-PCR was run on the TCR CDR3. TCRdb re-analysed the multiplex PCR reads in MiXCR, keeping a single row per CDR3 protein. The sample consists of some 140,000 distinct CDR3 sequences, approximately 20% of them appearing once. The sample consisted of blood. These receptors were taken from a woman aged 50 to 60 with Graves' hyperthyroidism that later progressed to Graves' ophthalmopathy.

The CDR3 spells CASSSQGHNQPQHF. The DNA for the CDR3 is TGTGCCAGCAGCTCGCAGGGACACAATCAGCCCCAGCATTTT. The chain uses TRBV7-9 and TRBJ1-5; tentatively, D is TRBD1 (6 bases). CDR1 is SEHNR and CDR2 is FQNEAQ in the germline V gene (reference sequence). This CDR3 spans 14 amino acids. Trimming shortened V by 4 bases and J by 3 bases, and 10 bases separated the two germline ends.

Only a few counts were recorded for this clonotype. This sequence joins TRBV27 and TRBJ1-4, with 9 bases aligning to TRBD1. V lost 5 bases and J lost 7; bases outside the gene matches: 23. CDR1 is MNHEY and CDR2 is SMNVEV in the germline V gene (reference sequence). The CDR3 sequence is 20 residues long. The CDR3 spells CASSPHRFTQQGAFGEKLFF. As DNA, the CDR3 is TGTGCCAGCAGTCCCCATCGATTCACCCAACAGGGGGCTTTTGGTGAAAAACTGTTTTTT.

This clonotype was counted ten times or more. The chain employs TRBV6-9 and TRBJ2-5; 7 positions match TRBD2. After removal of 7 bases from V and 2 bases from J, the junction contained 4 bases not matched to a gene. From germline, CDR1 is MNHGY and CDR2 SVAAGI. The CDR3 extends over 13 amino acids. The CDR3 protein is CASTRTRQETQYF. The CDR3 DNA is TGTGCCAGCACCAGGACTAGGCAAGAGACCCAGTACTTC.

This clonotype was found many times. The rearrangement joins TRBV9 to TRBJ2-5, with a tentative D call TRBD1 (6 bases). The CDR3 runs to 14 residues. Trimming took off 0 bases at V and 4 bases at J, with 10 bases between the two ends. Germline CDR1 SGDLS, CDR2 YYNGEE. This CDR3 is CASSVGDRTETQYF. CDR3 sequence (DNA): TGTGCCAGCAGCGTAGGTGACAGGACAGAGACCCAGTACTTC.

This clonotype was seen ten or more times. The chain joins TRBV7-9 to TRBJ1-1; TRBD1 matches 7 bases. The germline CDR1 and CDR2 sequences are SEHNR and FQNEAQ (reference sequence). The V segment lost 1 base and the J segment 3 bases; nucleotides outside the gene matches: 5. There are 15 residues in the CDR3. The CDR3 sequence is CASSLGQGGHTEAFF. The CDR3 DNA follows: TGTGCCAGCAGCTTAGGCCAAGGGGGCCACACTGAAGCTTTCTTT.

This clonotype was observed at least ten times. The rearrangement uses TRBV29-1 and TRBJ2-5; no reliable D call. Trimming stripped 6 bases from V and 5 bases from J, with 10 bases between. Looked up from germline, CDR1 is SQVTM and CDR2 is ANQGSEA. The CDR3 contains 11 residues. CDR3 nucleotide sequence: TGCAGCGTCCCATACGGGGAGACCCAGTACTTC. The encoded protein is CSVPYGETQYF.

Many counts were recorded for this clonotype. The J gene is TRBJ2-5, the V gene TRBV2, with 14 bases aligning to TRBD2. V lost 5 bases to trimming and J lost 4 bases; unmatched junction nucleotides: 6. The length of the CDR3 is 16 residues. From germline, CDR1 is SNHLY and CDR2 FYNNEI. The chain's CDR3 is CASSRQGLAGAETQYF. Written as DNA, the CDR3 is TGTGCCAGCAGTCGGCAGGGACTAGCGGGAGCAGAGACCCAGTACTTC.

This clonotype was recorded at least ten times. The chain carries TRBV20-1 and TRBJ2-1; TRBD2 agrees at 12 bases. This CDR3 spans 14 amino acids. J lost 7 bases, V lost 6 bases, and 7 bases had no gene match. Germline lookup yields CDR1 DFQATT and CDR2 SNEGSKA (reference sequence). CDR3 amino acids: CSAPRTSGTNEQFF. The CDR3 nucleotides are TGCAGTGCCCCAAGGACTAGCGGGACTAATGAGCAGTTCTTC.

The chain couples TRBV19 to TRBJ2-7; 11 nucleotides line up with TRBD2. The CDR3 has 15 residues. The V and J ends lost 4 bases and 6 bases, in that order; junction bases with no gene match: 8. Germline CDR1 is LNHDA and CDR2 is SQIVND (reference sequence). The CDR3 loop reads CASSKNLAGGGEQYF. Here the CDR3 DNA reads TGTGCCAGTAGTAAAAATCTAGCGGGAGGTGGCGAGCAGTACTTC.

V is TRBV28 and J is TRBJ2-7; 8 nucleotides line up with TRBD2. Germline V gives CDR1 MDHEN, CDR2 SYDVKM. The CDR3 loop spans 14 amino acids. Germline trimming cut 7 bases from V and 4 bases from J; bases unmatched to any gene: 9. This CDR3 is CASKVTGGGYEQYF. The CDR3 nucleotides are TGTGCCAGCAAGGTCACGGGGGGGGGTTACGAGCAGTACTTC.

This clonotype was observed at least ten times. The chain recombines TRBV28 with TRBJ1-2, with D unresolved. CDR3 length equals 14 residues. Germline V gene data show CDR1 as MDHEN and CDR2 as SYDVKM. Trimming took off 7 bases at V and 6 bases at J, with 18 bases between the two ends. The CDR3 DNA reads TGTGCCAGCACCTCCGACGGGCTCAAGGATGGCTACACCTTC. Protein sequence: CASTSDGLKDGYTF.

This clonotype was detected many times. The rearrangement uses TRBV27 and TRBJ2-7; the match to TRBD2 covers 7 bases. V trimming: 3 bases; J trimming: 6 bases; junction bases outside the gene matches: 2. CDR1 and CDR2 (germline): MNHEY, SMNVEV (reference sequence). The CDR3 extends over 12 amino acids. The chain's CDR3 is CASSFSGGEQYF. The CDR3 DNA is TGTGCCAGCAGTTTTTCGGGGGGCGAGCAGTACTTC.

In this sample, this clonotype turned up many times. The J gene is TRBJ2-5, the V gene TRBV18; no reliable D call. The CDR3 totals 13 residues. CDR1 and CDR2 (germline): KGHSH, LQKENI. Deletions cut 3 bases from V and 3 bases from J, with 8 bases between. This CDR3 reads CASSPDVKETQYF. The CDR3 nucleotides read TGTGCCAGCTCACCGGACGTAAAAGAGACCCAGTACTTC.

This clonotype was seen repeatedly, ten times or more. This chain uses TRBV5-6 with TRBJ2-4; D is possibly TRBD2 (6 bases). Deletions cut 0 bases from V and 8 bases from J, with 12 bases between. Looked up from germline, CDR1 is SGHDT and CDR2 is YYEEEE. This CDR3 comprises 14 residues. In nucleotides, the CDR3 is TGTGCCAGCAGCTTGGCGGGCGGGGCGCACATTCAGTACTTC. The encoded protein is CASSLAGGAHIQYF.

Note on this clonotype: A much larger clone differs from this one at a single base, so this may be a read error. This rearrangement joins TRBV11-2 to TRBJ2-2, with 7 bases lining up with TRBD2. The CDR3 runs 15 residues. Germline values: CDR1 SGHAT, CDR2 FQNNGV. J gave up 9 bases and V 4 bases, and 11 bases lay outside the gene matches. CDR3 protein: CASSSPGLEGRELFF. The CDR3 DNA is TGTGCCAGCAGCTCCCCCGGACTAGAGGGCCGGGAGCTGTTTTTT.

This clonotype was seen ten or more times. The CDR3 reads CASSPFAGLHEQYF. The DNA for the CDR3 is TGTGCCAGCAGCCCTTTTGCTGGGCTACACGAGCAGTACTTC. The gene calls are TRBV5-5 and TRBJ2-7; no reliable D call. The V end lost 4 bases, the J end lost 5 bases, and 16 bases lay between the germline ends. The CDR3 has 14 residues. The germline V gene has CDR1 SGHKS and CDR2 YYEKEE (reference sequence). Together with reference TRBV5-5 and TRBJ2-7, the CDR3 gives the full variable domain: DAGVTQSPTHLIKTRGQQVTLRCSPISGHKSVSWYQQVLGQGPQFIFQYYEKEERGRGNFPDRFSARQFPNYSSELNVNALLLGDSALYLCASSPFAGLHEQYFGPGTRLTVT.

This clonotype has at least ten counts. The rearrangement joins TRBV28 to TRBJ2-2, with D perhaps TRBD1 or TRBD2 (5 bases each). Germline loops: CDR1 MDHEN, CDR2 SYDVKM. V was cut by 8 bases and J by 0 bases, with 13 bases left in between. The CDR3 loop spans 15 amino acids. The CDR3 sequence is CASCLGPTNTGELFF. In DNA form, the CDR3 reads TGTGCCAGCTGTCTGGGACCCACGAACACCGGGGAGCTGTTTTTT.